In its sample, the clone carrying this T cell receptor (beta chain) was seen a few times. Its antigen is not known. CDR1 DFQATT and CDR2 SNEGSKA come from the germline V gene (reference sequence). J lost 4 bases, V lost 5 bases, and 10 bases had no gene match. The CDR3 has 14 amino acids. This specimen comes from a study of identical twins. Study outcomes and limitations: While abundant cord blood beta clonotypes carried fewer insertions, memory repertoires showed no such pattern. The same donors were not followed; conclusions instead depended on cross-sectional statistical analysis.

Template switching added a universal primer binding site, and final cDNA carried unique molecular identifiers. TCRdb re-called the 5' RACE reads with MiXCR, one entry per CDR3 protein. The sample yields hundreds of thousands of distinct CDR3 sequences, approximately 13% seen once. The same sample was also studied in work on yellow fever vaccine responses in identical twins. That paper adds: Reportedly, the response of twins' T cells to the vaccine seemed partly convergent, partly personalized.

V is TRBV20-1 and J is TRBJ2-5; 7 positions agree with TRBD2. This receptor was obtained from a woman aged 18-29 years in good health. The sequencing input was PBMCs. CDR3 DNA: TGCAGTGCTCCTAAACTAGCGAGGCGAGAGACCCAGTACTTC. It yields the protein CSAPKLARRETQYF.